Listed here is a single TCR beta chain. Its specific antigen is unknown. No base qualities exist here, and no much larger clone lies one base off it. This sample was included in a study of shared clonotypes between healthy human individuals (dated by TCRdb to 2020 to 2022). Turning to the overall study: The cohort included three men and a couple of women between 18 and 49 years of age. Different laboratories and diverse techniques were used to prepare libraries and sequence TCR repertoires, to increase sequencing depth and limit assay-specific biases. Blood TCR repertoires of about five healthy adults were deeply sequenced to estimate repertoire size and the extent of clonotype sharing between individuals. Per donor, leukapheresis produced somewhere between about 0.85 and 9.5 billion PBMCs.

What the authors observed across the whole study: Only blood was sampled, and tissue TCR repertoires likely differ from those in blood. Based on pairwise subsampling, the degree of clonotype sharing among donors was expected to be affected by sequencing depth. The small number of donors limited the genetic and exposure-history diversity represented.

At the junction V is shortened by 0 bases and J by 5 bases, with 14 bases in between. The germline V gene (reference sequence) supplies CDR1 GTSNPN and CDR2 SVGIG. The CDR3 numbers 15 residues from cysteine through phenylalanine. Only the CDR3 portion is preserved as DNA: 45 bases, with reading frame beginning at the first base. The donors were healthy, HIV-negative adults who had no recently reported acute infections or vaccinations. Only Caucasian adults living in Nashville, Tennessee, USA were represented among the donors. For unsorted samples, approximately 81 million PBMCs were counted, and genomic DNA was extracted using the QIAamp DNA Blood Mini kit. After blood collection by leukapheresis, PBMCs were isolated using Ficoll-Histopaque density gradient centrifugation and then cryopreserved in the vapor phase of liquid nitrogen. TCR CDR3 regions were amplified from genomic DNA by multiplex PCR using the deep immunoSEQ assay. For each cell subset, the extracted genomic DNA was distributed evenly across all wells of several immunoSEQ 96-well plates, and each plate served as one replicate. For unsorted PBMC, about 300 ng genomic DNA, equal to 30,000 or so T cell genomes, was loaded into each replicate PCR. Unsorted PBMC genomic DNA was sequenced across ten immunoSEQ deep assay plates. Purified libraries were quantified with a Qubit 3.0 fluorometer, sized on a Bioanalyzer 2100, and re-quantified with the KAPA Library Quantification kit. A separate single-read 150-cycle Illumina NextSeq 550 flow cell was used to sequence each immunoSEQ 96-well plate. The published analysis was carried out like this. The immunoSEQ output contained only junctional sequences without quality scores, so filtering could not match that applied to full-length reads. To assign V/J genes and CDR3, sequences were annotated using PyIR, a Python wrapper for IgBLAST v1.9, with IMGT germline references. Reads were filtered out if the reads had weak V/J assignments (E-value above 1e-6), no CDR3, stop codons, out-of-frame junctions, or ambiguous translated residues. A V3J clonotype was defined by an identical inferred V gene, J gene, and CDR3 amino acid sequence. The percentage overlap between two repertoires was calculated by dividing the number of shared unique clonotypes by the size of the smaller repertoire. Richness of each repertoire was evaluated using RTK rarefaction, the Chao1 estimator, and Recon v2.1 estimates of unobserved clonotypes. TCRdb retrieved this table from immuneACCESS and kept in-frame rearrangements only. Not all clones are present; in checked studies, unresolved V genes account for under half, and no reason is known for the remainder. The D gene and trimming were derived from the DNA, and the V and J assignments and clone size from that table. For this sample the table gives fewer than 550,000 clones, of which about three quarters were detected only once. The top ten clonotypes cover around 13% of the sample.

The sequence links TRBV30 to TRBJ1-5; no confident D gene assignment can be made. This receptor was obtained from a woman in her 40s in good health. Some clones in this sample may be carry-over from other donors' samples. Sequencing used PBMCs. The nucleotide sequence is given as TGTGCCTGGAGTGTTAGAGGAATTCGGGATCAGCCCCAGCATTTT. It translates as CAWSVRGIRDQPQHF.